One and the same sample provided the 23 T cell receptor beta chains below, sequenced in a study of T cell clones after liver transplantation. Profiling relied on immunoSEQ multiplex PCR, and the TCRdb table lists in-frame clones only, not all of them. The profile shows tens of thousands of clones, approximately 77% of them singletons. The sequenced sample was CD4+ T cells from blood, obtained at the 22-month timepoint. These receptors originate from a human patient who received a liver transplant. The T cells may partly be graft donor cells.

This clone was seen a few times. The chain links TRBV2 to TRBJ2-2, with 7 bases that match TRBD2. Germline CDR1 and CDR2: SNHLY and FYNNEI. The trim removed 6 bases at V and 0 bases at J, leaving 1 base unmatched. This CDR3 region has 14 residues. The CDR3 loop is CASRAGANTGELFF. The CDR3, as DNA: TGTGCCAGCAGGGCGGGGGCGAACACCGGGGAGCTGTTTTTT.

The chain joins TRBV5-6 to TRBJ2-4, with D unresolved. Looked up from germline, CDR1 is SGHDT and CDR2 is YYEEEE. This CDR3 contains 17 residues. With 3 bases removed from V and 0 bases from J, the gap between germline ends came to 16 bases. Written as DNA, the CDR3 is TGTGCCAGCAGCTCCAGATGGGTCCTTCGAGCCAAAAACATTCAGTACTTC. It encodes CASSSRWVLRAKNIQYF.

Points on this clone: The junction departs from the called germline gene at one end, perhaps through a read error. This chain joins TRBV11-2 and TRBJ1-4; 7 bases are a match to TRBD1. The germline gives CDR1 SGHAT, CDR2 FQNNGV. This CDR3 is 14 amino acids long. The CDR3 here is CASSLGQGNGKLFF. DNA for the CDR3: TGTGCCAGCAGCTTAGGACAGGGTAATGGAAAACTGTTTTTT.

Only a few counts were recorded for this clone. The genes are TRBV30 and TRBJ2-3; D uncertain. CDR3 length equals 12 residues. Trimming cost V 7 bases and J 2 bases, with 10 bases left between them. Germline CDR1 is GTSNPN and CDR2 is SVGIG (reference sequence). The CDR3: CASSDATDTQYF. The DNA for the CDR3 is TGTGCCTCCTCCGATGCCACAGATACGCAGTATTTT.

This CDR3 is CASSLAQTSGGTDTQYF. As DNA, the CDR3 is TGCGCCAGCAGCTTGGCCCAGACTAGCGGGGGCACAGATACGCAGTATTTT. This rearrangement joins TRBV5-1 to TRBJ2-3, with 11 bases matching TRBD2. Germline assignment: CDR1 SGHRS and CDR2 YFSETQ. This CDR3 contains 17 residues. With 0 bases clipped from V and 1 base from J, the junction kept 4 bases outside the gene matches.

This chain links TRBV4-2 with TRBJ1-1; D perhaps matches TRBD1 (5 bases). The CDR3 consists of 12 residues. V dropped 4 bases and J dropped 3 bases, with 6 bases sitting between them. Germline CDR1 reads LGHNA; CDR2 reads YNFKEQ. The CDR3 DNA follows: TGTGCCAGCAGCCCGGGGGACACTGAAGCTTTCTTT. Translation gives CASSPGDTEAFF.

V is TRBV5-1 and J is TRBJ2-3; 12 nucleotides align to TRBD1. CDR3 length equals 16 residues. Germline V gives CDR1 SGHRS, CDR2 YFSETQ. J lost 4 bases, V lost 3 bases, and 6 bases had no gene match. CDR3 in amino acids: CASSWTGTGGADTQYF. The DNA of the CDR3 is TGCGCCAGCAGCTGGACCGGGACAGGGGGCGCAGATACGCAGTATTTT.

J is TRBJ1-2 and V is TRBV7-2, with unresolved D. This CDR3 has 14 residues. CDR1 SGHTA and CDR2 FQGNSA come from the germline V gene. The germline V and J ends were trimmed by 1 base and 5 bases, with 11 bases remaining between them. As DNA, the CDR3 is TGTGCCAGCAGCTTAGGTGGCAGCGCTTATGGCTACACCTTC. Translated: CASSLGGSAYGYTF.

In nucleotides, the CDR3 is TGCGCCAGCGGCCTAGCGGGGAGCACAGATACGCAGTATTTT. Protein product: CASGLAGSTDTQYF. The chain uses TRBV10-1 and TRBJ2-3, with 9 bases that match TRBD2. The CDR3 contains 14 residues. J was trimmed by 0 bases and V by 8 bases; bases with no gene match: 3. CDR1 and CDR2 (germline): WNHNN, SYGVQD (reference sequence).

This chain joins TRBV6-5 and TRBJ2-4, with D possibly matching TRBD1 (6 bases). The germline V and J ends were trimmed by 5 bases and 3 bases, with 11 bases remaining between them. CDR1 is MNHEY, CDR2 SVGAGI, per germline. CDR3 size: 14 residues. The CDR3 DNA sequence: TGTGCCAGCAGTACAGGACAGTTCAAAAACATTCAGTACTTC. Its translation: CASSTGQFKNIQYF.

The chain links TRBV29-1 to TRBJ2-7; TRBD2 is a possible D gene (6 bases). The CDR3 runs to 14 residues. Germline V gene lookup returns CDR1 SQVTM and CDR2 ANQGSEA. V lost 7 bases to trimming and J lost 4 bases, with 20 bases between them. The CDR3 DNA follows: TGCAGCGCCACGTGCCGGGACTCGGGATACGAGCAGTACTTC. As protein: CSATCRDSGYEQYF.

The chain recombines TRBV5-8 with TRBJ2-7; D might be TRBD1 or TRBD2, each matching 6 bases. The V end was cut by 1 base, the J end by 0 bases, with 14 bases between. The CDR3 has 16 residues. Germline V gives CDR1 SGHTS, CDR2 YDEGEE. CDR3 DNA sequence: TGTGCCAGCAGCTTGTACGGGGGCCAGAGCTCCTACGAGCAGTACTTC. This encodes CASSLYGGQSSYEQYF.

The chain carries TRBV5-1 and TRBJ1-6; 7 bases are a match to TRBD1. Germline V gives CDR1 SGHRS, CDR2 YFSETQ. The CDR3 extends over 17 amino acids. Trimming at V came to 4 bases and at J to 4 bases, leaving 11 bases not matched to a gene. The CDR3 spells CASSRRDSFLYNSPLHF. The CDR3 DNA follows: TGCGCCAGCAGCCGGAGGGACAGCTTCCTATATAATTCACCCCTCCACTTT.

This clone was detected only once. This chain uses TRBV7-9 with TRBJ1-1, with 10 bases lining up with TRBD1. The CDR3 has 15 amino acids. With V trimmed by 5 bases and J by 6 bases, 9 bases remained unmatched. In germline, CDR1 is SEHNR, CDR2 FQNEAQ (reference sequence). DNA for the CDR3: TGTGCCAGCAGCCCTGGGACAGGGGTCAGCCCTGAAGCTTTCTTT. Translating gives CASSPGTGVSPEAFF.

V gene TRBV15 combines with J gene TRBJ2-1; 8 nucleotides agree with TRBD2. Germline V gene data show CDR1 as LNHNV and CDR2 as YYDKDF (reference sequence). The CDR3 runs 18 residues. Germline trimming cut 5 bases from V and 5 bases from J; bases unmatched to any gene: 17. The DNA of the CDR3 is TGTGCCACCAGCGGCGAGTCGGCGGGAGCGGGGGCAAACAATGAGCAGTTCTTC. Translation: CATSGESAGAGANNEQFF.

The chain joins TRBV5-5 to TRBJ1-3; TRBD1 matches 10 bases. The CDR3 covers 15 residues. Germline trimming cut 3 bases from V and 6 bases from J; bases unmatched to any gene: 6. From germline, CDR1 is SGHKS and CDR2 YYEKEE (reference sequence). Here the CDR3 DNA reads TGTGCCAGCAGCTCCCCCGGGACAGGGGTAAACACCATATATTTT. Its protein is CASSSPGTGVNTIYF.

This chain uses TRBV28 with TRBJ2-7; D not resolved. There are 16 residues in the CDR3. Germline CDR1 reads MDHEN; CDR2 reads SYDVKM. V lost 5 bases, J lost 3 bases, and 20 bases lay in between. The CDR3 sequence is CASSPPRRATIYEQYF. CDR3 sequence (DNA): TGTGCCAGCAGTCCCCCCCGAAGAGCGACAATCTACGAGCAGTACTTC.

The genes are TRBV14 and TRBJ1-4, with D perhaps TRBD1 (6 bases). The CDR3 contains 19 residues. CDR1 and CDR2 from the germline V gene are SGHDN and FVKESK. Trimming stripped 1 base from V and 8 bases from J, with 26 bases between. The CDR3 loop reads CASSQVPPTGTGYLEKLFF. The CDR3 DNA follows: TGTGCCAGCAGCCAAGTACCGCCCACGGGAACAGGGTATTTAGAAAAACTGTTTTTT.

The chain combines TRBV5-1 with TRBJ1-1, with 7 bases matching TRBD1. Trimming took 0 bases from V and 4 from J; bases not matched to a gene: 9. The CDR3 consists of 16 residues. The germline CDR1 and CDR2 sequences are SGHRS and YFSETQ. The CDR3 bases are TGCGCCAGCAGCTTGGGACCCACAGGGGCAGGCACTGAAGCTTTCTTT. Its protein product is CASSLGPTGAGTEAFF.

This chain joins TRBV4-1 and TRBJ1-1, with a possible D match to TRBD1 (6 bases). CDR3 length: 15 residues. Germline lookup yields CDR1 MGHRA and CDR2 YSYEKL. Between the trimmed V and J ends, which lost 0 bases and 6 bases, there was a span of 14 bases. As DNA, the CDR3 is TGCGCCAGCAGCCAAGATGAGGGGGGTAGCGCTGAAGCTTTCTTT. This translates into CASSQDEGGSAEAFF.

This chain links TRBV6-1 with TRBJ1-1, with D perhaps matching TRBD1 (6 bases). Germline CDR1 reads MNHNS; CDR2 reads SASEGT. The CDR3 is 13 amino acids. V was pared by 11 bases and J by 5 bases, with 18 bases between. CDR3 sequence (DNA): TGTGCCCACGAGGGGGGCAGTGGAACTGAAGCTTTCTTT. Translated: CAHEGGSGTEAFF.

This clone has a handful of counts. V gene TRBV28 combines with J gene TRBJ1-1, with 7 bases lining up with TRBD1. The length of the CDR3 is 13 residues. Germline CDR1 reads MDHEN; CDR2 reads SYDVKM. V was clipped by 3 bases and J by 5 bases; unmatched bases: 3. DNA of the CDR3: TGTGCCAGCAGTTTTCCAGGGGGGACTGAAGCTTTCTTT. Translated, it gives CASSFPGGTEAFF. Complete variable domain (other parts from reference TRBV28 and TRBJ1-1): DVKVTQSSRYLVKRTGEKVFLECVQDMDHENMFWYRQDPGLGLRLIYFSYDVKMKEKGDIPEGYSVSREKKERFSLILESASTNQTSMYLCASSFPGGTEAFFGQGTRLTVV.

The chain recombines TRBV7-3 with TRBJ1-1; D is perhaps TRBD1 (6 bases). Per germline, CDR1 SGHTA and CDR2 FQGTGA. CDR3 length: 14 residues. V was clipped by 5 bases and J by 1 base, with 11 bases between them. CDR3 in amino acids: CASSEGQRNTEAFF. As DNA, the CDR3 is TGTGCCAGCAGCGAAGGACAGCGGAACACTGAAGCTTTCTTT.